This paragraph covers one T cell receptor (beta chain) sequence. The antigen this receptor binds is unknown. Base qualities were left out, and no much larger clone turns up one base away. Per the publication, the time point label means: baseline, week 1 (first vaccination visit). Explained via the paper, the treatment or condition label denotes: pre-vaccination baseline after standard-of-care therapy. Donors had newly diagnosed WHO grade 3 or 4 IDH1-mutant astrocytomas with loss of nuclear ATRX. The samples were drawn from NOA16, a multicentre, single-arm, open-label phase I trial in Germany that tested a mutant IDH1 peptide vaccine in humans for the first time. Visit V03 blood draws served as the baseline sample for immunogenicity testing. Genomic DNA for TCRB sequencing was extracted from EDTA blood using the DNeasy Blood and Tissue Kit. The data were taken from a study of a mutant IDH1 vaccine in newly diagnosed glioma (dated by TCRdb to the early 2020s). Regarding the research as a whole: Of the 30 to 35 treated patients, approximately 60% were male and roughly 38% were female, and a mean age of roughly 40 years was recorded. Before enrollment, most patients had been given radiochemotherapy with temozolomide as standard therapy, while the rest had received either radiotherapy alone or temozolomide alone. Six visits were used for peripheral blood collection: V03 (baseline), V05, V07, V10, V12 and V13. For exploratory analyses, longitudinal TCRB deep sequencing was carried out in 25 treated patients wherever samples were available. Summary of the overall study and its limitations: Across multiple MHC alleles, vaccine-induced immune responses were seen in 90% to 95% of patients. Pseudoprogression seemed to be unrelated to changes in the top peripheral T cell clonotypes found by TCRB sequencing. PBMC samples for TCRB deep sequencing were selected based on availability. The authors noted that analyses of patient blood samples could not be reproduced because of sample limitations.

In the germline V gene, CDR1 corresponds to SGHDT and CDR2 to YYEEEE. The CDR3 numbers 16 residues from cysteine through phenylalanine. Only the CDR3 DNA is retained, 48 bases long and in frame from the first base. V gives up 1 base and J gives up 3 bases, and the segment between their germline ends measures 14 bases. The library was obtained by the immunoSEQ multiplex PCR assay. The hsTCRB Kit was used according to the manufacturer's protocol to amplify rearranged TCR beta chain sequences. Sequencing of TCRB libraries was carried out on an Illumina MiSeq. On the authors' methods: Demultiplexing, trimming and gene mapping were performed with the kit vendor's proprietary platform. TCRdb stores this immuneACCESS table with in-frame sequences only. Part of the clones is absent; in the studies checked, under half of the shortfall reflects unresolved V genes, and no reason is known for the rest. For V, J and clone size, that table is used; D and trimming come from the DNA. The sample has just under 95,000 clones on record, around four fifths of them singletons. Less than 9.5% of the sample lies in the top ten.

This chain is built from TRBV5-6 and TRBJ2-4; D gene: possibly TRBD2, on 7 matching bases. Material: PBMCs, obtained from a glioma patient treated with radiotherapy, temozolomide or both. The sequence derives from a man aged 40-50 years with glioma. The DNA sequence is given as TGTGCCAGCAGCTTGACGGGGGGCCGTGACAAAAACATTCAGTACTTC. This encodes CASSLTGGRDKNIQYF. Joined to the reference TRBV5-6 and TRBJ2-4 proteins, this CDR3 gives the full variable domain: DAGVTQSPTHLIKTRGQQVTLRCSPKSGHDTVSWYQQALGQGPQFIFQYYEEEERQRGNFPDRFSGHQFPNYSSELNVNALLLGDSALYLCASSLTGGRDKNIQYFGAGTRLSVL.